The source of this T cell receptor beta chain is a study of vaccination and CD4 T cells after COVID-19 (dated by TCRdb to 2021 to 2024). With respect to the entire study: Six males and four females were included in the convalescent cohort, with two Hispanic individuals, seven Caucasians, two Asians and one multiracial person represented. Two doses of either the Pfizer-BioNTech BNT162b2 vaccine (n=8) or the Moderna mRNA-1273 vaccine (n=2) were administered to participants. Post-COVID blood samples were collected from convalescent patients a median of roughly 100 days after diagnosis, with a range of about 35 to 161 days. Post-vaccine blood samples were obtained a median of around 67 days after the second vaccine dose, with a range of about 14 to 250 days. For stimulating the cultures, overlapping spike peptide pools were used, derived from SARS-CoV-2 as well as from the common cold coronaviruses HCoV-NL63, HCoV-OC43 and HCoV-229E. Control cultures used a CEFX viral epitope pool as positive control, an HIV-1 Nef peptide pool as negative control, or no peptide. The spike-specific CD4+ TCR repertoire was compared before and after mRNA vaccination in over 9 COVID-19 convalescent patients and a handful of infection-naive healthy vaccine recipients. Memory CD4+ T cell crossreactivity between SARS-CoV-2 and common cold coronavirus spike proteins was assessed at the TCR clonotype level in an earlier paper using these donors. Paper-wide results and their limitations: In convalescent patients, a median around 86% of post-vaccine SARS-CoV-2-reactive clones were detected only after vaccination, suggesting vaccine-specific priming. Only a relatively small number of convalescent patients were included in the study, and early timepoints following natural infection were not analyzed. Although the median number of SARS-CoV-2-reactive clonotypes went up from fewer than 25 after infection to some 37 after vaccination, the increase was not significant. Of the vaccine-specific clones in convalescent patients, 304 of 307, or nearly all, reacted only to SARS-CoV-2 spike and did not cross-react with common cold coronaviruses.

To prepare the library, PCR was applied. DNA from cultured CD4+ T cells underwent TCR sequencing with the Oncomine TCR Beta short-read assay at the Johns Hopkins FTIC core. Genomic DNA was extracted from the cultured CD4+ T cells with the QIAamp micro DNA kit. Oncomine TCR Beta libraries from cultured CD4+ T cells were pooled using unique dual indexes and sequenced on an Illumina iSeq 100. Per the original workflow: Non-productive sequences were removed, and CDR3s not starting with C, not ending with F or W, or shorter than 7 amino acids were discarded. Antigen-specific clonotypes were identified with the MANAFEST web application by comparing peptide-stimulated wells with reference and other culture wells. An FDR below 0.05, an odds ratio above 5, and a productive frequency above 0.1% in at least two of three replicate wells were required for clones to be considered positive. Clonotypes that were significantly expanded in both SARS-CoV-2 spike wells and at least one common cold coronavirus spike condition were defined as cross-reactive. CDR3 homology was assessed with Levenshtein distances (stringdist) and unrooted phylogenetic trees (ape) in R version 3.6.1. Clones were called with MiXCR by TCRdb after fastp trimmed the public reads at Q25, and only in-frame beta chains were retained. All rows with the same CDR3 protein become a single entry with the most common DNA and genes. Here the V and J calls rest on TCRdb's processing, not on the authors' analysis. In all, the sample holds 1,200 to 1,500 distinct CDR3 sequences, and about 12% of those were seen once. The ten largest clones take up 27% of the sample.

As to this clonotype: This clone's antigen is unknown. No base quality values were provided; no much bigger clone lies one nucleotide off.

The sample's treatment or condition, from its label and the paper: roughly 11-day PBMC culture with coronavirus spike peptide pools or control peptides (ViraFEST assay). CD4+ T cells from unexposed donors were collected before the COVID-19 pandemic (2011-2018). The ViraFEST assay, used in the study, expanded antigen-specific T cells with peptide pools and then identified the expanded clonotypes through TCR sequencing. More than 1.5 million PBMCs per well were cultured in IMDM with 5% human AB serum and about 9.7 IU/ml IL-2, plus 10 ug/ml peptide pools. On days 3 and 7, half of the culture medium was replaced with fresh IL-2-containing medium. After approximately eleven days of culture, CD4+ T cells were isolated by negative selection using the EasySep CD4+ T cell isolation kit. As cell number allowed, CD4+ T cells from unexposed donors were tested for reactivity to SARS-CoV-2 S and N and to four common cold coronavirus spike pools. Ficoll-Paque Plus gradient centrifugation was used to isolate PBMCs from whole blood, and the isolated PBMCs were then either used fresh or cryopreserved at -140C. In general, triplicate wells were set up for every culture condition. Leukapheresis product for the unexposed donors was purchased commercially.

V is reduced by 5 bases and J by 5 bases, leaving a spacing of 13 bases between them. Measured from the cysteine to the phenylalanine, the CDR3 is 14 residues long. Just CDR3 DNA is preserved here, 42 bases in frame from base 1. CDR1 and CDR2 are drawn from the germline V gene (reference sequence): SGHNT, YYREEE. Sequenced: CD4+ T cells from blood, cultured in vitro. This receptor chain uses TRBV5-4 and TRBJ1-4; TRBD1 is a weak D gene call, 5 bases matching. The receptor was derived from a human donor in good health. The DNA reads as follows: TGTGCCAGCAGTTCCCAGGGCGCCAATGAAAAACTGTTTTTT. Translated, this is CASSSQGANEKLFF.